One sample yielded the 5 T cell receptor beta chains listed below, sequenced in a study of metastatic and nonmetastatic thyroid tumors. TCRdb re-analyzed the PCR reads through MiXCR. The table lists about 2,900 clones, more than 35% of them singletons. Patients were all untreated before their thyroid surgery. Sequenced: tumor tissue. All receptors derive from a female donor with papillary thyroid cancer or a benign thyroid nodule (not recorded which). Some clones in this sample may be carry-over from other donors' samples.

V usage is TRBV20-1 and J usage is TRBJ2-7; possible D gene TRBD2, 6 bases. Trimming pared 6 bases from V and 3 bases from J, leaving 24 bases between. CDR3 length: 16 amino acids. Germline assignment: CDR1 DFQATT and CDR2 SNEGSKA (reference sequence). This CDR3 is CSATKSGLPEGYEQYF. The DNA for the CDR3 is TGCAGTGCGACCAAATCGGGACTCCCGGAGGGCTACGAGCAGTACTTC.

The CDR3 DNA follows: TGCAGTGGAGTTGGCGGGGGGGCTAGGAATGAGCAGTTCTTC. Translated: CSGVGGGARNEQFF. V and J are TRBV20-1 and TRBJ2-1; 9 bases agree with TRBD2. Germline V gene sequence: CDR1 DFQATT, CDR2 SNEGSKA (reference sequence). Trimming at V came to 7 bases and at J to 7 bases, leaving 11 bases not matched to a gene. The CDR3 covers 14 residues.

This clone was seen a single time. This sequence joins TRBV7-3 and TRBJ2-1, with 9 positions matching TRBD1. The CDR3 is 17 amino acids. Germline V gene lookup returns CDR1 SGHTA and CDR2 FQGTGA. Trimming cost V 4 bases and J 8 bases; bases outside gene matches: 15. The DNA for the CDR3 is TGTGCCAGCAGCTCTGGCTTGGACAGGGGCCCGCGGGATGAGCAGTTCTTC. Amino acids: CASSSGLDRGPRDEQFF.

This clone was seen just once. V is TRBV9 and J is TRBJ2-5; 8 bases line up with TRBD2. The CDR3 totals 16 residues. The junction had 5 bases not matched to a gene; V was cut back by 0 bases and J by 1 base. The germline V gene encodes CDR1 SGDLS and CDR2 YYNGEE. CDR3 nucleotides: TGTGCCAGCAGCGTAGTGGCCGGGGGGGGCCAAGAGACCCAGTACTTC. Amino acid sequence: CASSVVAGGGQETQYF.

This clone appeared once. The CDR3 DNA reads as TGTGCCAGCAGCTTACACGGGACAGGGGCCCCATCCTCCTACGAGCAGTACTTC. This gives the protein CASSLHGTGAPSSYEQYF. The V and J genes are TRBV11-2 and TRBJ2-7; 10 bases are shared with TRBD1. V gave up 2 bases and J gave up 0 bases; unmatched junction bases: 10. Per the germline V gene, CDR1 is SGHAT and CDR2 is FQNNGV. The CDR3 runs 18 residues.